The T cell receptor beta chain under discussion was sequenced for a study of CD8+CD57+ T cells in acquired aplastic anemia. About the study: Sorted CD4+ and CD8+ cells yielded DNA averaging around 3.2 ug.

The sequenced patients had an expansion of CD8+CD57+ cells seen by flow cytometry. Genomic DNA, the template, was used for profiling of the TCR beta VDJ and CDR3. TCRdb redid the calling of the reads with MiXCR, one entry per CDR3 protein. Of some 200,000 distinct CDR3 sequences in the sample, 50% to 70% were seen once. Trimming cost V 7 bases and J 3 bases, with 15 bases left between them. The CDR3 is 13 amino acids. Germline CDR1 reads SQVTM; CDR2 reads ANQGSEA. Sequenced: sorted CD4+, CD8+, or CD8+CD57+ T cells (not recorded which) from PBMCs. This receptor was obtained from a human donor with aplastic anemia. The V and J genes are TRBV29-1 and TRBJ1-1; D perhaps matches TRBD1 (5 bases). The CDR3 region has the DNA TGCAGCGAAAGGGGAATAGGGGACACTGAAGCTTTCTTT. Amino acids: CSERGIGDTEAFF.